Listed here are 31 T cell receptor beta chains from one sample, sequenced in a study of Ad26.COV2.S vaccination and SARS-CoV-2 variants. Stated treatment: some 20 received Ad26.COV2.S at low or high dose, single or two shots; about 5 received placebo; per-sample allocation not given. Day 63 after the first injection of vaccine or placebo was the sampling time. Sequencing used immunoSEQ multiplex PCR; TCRdb keeps in-frame clones, though not all of them. The sample includes 380,000 or so clones, 70% to 90% of them seen just once. The sample was peripheral blood, taken in a trial of Ad26.COV2.S vaccine versus placebo. All receptors come from a person between 18 and 60 years old who received the Ad26.COV2.S COVID-19 vaccine or a placebo.

A few counts support this clone. The chain employs TRBV2 and TRBJ2-1; D tentatively reads TRBD1 or TRBD2 (6 bases each). This CDR3 contains 15 residues. The germline V gene encodes CDR1 SNHLY and CDR2 FYNNEI. The germline V and J ends were trimmed by 2 bases and 4 bases, with 12 bases remaining between them. The CDR3 DNA sequence: TGTGCCAGCAGTGAACAGGGGCGGGATTACAATGAGCAGTTCTTC. Encoded protein: CASSEQGRDYNEQFF. The full variable domain, completed using reference TRBV2 and TRBJ2-1, is EPEVTQTPSHQVTQMGQEVILRCVPISNHLYFYWYRQILGQKVEFLVSFYNNEISEKSEIFDDQFSVERPDGSNFTLKIRSTKLEDSAMYFCASSEQGRDYNEQFFGPGTRLTVL.

The chain has TRBV28 and TRBJ1-1; D might be TRBD1 (5 bases). The V gene's germline CDR1 is MDHEN and CDR2 SYDVKM. V shed 9 bases and J shed 11 bases, with 13 bases lying between them. The CDR3 has 10 residues. The CDR3 loop is CASKDNRAFF. CDR3 bases: TGTGCCAGTAAGGACAACCGCGCTTTCTTT.

The table lists this clone with a count of one. CDR3 nucleotides: TGTGCCAGCAGCCGGGGGACAGCACAAGAGACCCAGTACTTC. The encoded protein is CASSRGTAQETQYF. The chain employs TRBV4-2 and TRBJ2-5; 7 bases align to TRBD1. The germline CDR1 and CDR2 sequences are LGHNA and YNFKEQ. The CDR3 sequence is 14 residues long. J was trimmed by 2 bases and V by 4 bases; bases with no gene match: 4.

The J gene is TRBJ1-4, the V gene TRBV10-1, with D possibly being TRBD1 (5 bases). V lost 6 bases and J lost 9, with 14 bases in between. The CDR3 runs 13 residues. Germline assignment: CDR1 WNHNN and CDR2 SYGVQD (reference sequence). In DNA, the CDR3 is TGCGCCAGCAGCCCGGGGGACTCGCAAAAACTGTTTTTT. This encodes CASSPGDSQKLFF.

The chain employs TRBV4-3 and TRBJ2-2, with TRBD1 as a possible D gene (6 bases). CDR1 and CDR2 from the germline V gene are LGHNA and YSLEER. Trimming removed 6 bases at V and 2 bases at J, with 10 bases between. The CDR3 is made up of 14 amino acids. CDR3 coding DNA: TGCGCCAGCAGAGGGGACACCAACACCGGGGAGCTGTTTTTT. It codes for CASRGDTNTGELFF.

The genes are TRBV6-2 or TRBV6-3 and TRBJ2-7; D may be TRBD1 (6 bases). The CDR3 consists of 15 residues. Germline V gene data show CDR1 as MNHEY and CDR2 as SVGEGT. Trimming stripped 5 bases from V and 2 bases from J, with 16 bases between. This chain's CDR3 is CASSLHRDTPYEQYF. The CDR3 DNA follows: TGTGCCAGCAGTCTCCACCGGGACACCCCCTACGAGCAGTACTTC.

The chain uses TRBV4-3 and TRBJ1-1; D call uncertain. Germline lookup yields CDR1 LGHNA and CDR2 YSLEER. The CDR3 loop spans 15 amino acids. V lost 0 bases to trimming and J lost 1 base, with 9 bases between them. CDR3 region: CASSQDWETNTEAFF. The CDR3 region has the DNA TGCGCCAGCAGCCAAGATTGGGAGACGAACACTGAAGCTTTCTTT.

J is TRBJ2-2 and V is TRBV19; D could derive from TRBD1 or TRBD2 (5 bases each). V was pared by 6 bases and J by 4 bases, with 18 bases between. The CDR3 totals 16 residues. CDR1 is LNHDA, CDR2 SQIVND, per germline (reference sequence). In nucleotides, the CDR3 is TGTGCCAGTAGGTGGGGCAGCTTGGCGGGCACCGGGGAGCTGTTTTTT. It translates to CASRWGSLAGTGELFF.

In its sample, this clone was seen once. The V gene is TRBV20-1, the J gene TRBJ2-7, with 7 bases matching TRBD1. V gave up 3 bases and J gave up 4 bases; unmatched junction bases: 12. The CDR3 consists of 15 residues. Germline CDR1 and CDR2: DFQATT and SNEGSKA (reference sequence). The CDR3 bases are TGCAGTGCTAGTGGGACAGTCGACCGAATATACGAGCAGTACTTC. Translating it yields CSASGTVDRIYEQYF.

This clone was detected a few times. The CDR3 region is CASSLQGLEVDTQYF. In nucleotides, the CDR3 is TGTGCCAGCAGCTTACAGGGACTAGAGGTAGATACGCAGTATTTT. The chain joins TRBV7-8 to TRBJ2-3, with 8 bases identical to TRBD2. J gave up 5 bases and V 2 bases, and 6 bases lay outside the gene matches. The CDR3 length is 15 residues. In germline, CDR1 is SGHVS, CDR2 FQNEAQ.

A few counts support this clone. V is TRBV6-5 and J is TRBJ2-3; no firm D call. There are 15 residues in the CDR3. Germline V gene sequence: CDR1 MNHEY, CDR2 SVGAGI. Trimming cost V 2 bases and J 0 bases, with 9 bases left between them. The CDR3 protein is CASSYRDPSTDTQYF. The CDR3 DNA is TGTGCCAGCAGTTACCGAGACCCTAGCACAGATACGCAGTATTTT.

This rearrangement joins TRBV6-5 to TRBJ1-2; D is ambiguous. The germline V and J ends were trimmed by 7 bases and 4 bases, with 19 bases remaining between them. Germline CDR1 is MNHEY and CDR2 is SVGAGI. The CDR3 runs to 15 residues. CDR3 nucleotide sequence: TGTGCCAGCATCCGAACCACATTTTGGGGCTATGGCTACACCTTC. Its translation is CASIRTTFWGYGYTF.

V gene TRBV6-6 combines with J gene TRBJ2-7; D unclear. The V and J ends lost 2 bases and 2 bases respectively, with 10 bases between them. Germline assignment: CDR1 MNHNY and CDR2 SVGAGI (reference sequence). CDR3 length: 14 amino acids. The DNA for the CDR3 is TGTGCCAGCAGTTACGGCGTAGGGACCTACGAGCAGTACTTC. It encodes CASSYGVGTYEQYF.

This clone appeared a single time. The chain uses TRBV7-2 and TRBJ1-2; D gene unclear. V shed 4 bases and J shed 8 bases, with 20 bases lying between them. The CDR3 runs to 15 residues. Germline CDR1 and CDR2: SGHTA and FQGNSA. CDR3 sequence reads: CASSSESGIGRGYTF. In nucleotides, the CDR3 is TGTGCCAGCAGCTCAGAGTCGGGTATTGGACGAGGCTACACCTTC.

This rearrangement joins TRBV6-1 to TRBJ2-1; D unresolved. Germline CDR1 MNHNS, CDR2 SASEGT. Trimming shortened V by 2 bases and J by 4 bases, and 6 bases separated the two germline ends. The CDR3 has 13 amino acids. The CDR3, as DNA: TGTGCCAGCAGTGAATTGAATTACAATGAGCAGTTCTTC. It encodes CASSELNYNEQFF.

CDR3 bases: TGTGCCAGCAGCCTGAGGAGGAGGAAGGGTAATTCACCCCTCCACTTT. Translation gives CASSLRRRKGNSPLHF. V gene TRBV7-2 combines with J gene TRBJ1-6; no definite D call. Germline loops: CDR1 SGHTA, CDR2 FQGNSA. This CDR3 has 16 amino acids. V was pared by 5 bases and J by 6 bases, with 17 bases between.

The chain recombines TRBV28 with TRBJ1-6; the D is unclear. This CDR3 spans 16 amino acids. Trimming removed 2 bases at V and 2 bases at J, with 10 bases between. Germline V lookup: CDR1 MDHEN, CDR2 SYDVKM. CDR3 in DNA: TGTGCCAGCAGTTTAGTGGTCAGTACCTATAATTCACCCCTCCACTTT. Translation gives CASSLVVSTYNSPLHF. The full variable domain, its missing parts supplied by reference TRBV28 and TRBJ1-6, is DVKVTQSSRYLVKRTGEKVFLECVQDMDHENMFWYRQDPGLGLRLIYFSYDVKMKEKGDIPEGYSVSREKKERFSLILESASTNQTSMYLCASSLVVSTYNSPLHFGNGTRLTVT.

This clone was observed a handful of times. For the CDR3, the DNA is TGTGCCAGCGTAGGGGTCATGAACACTGAAGCTTTCTTT. This sequence encodes CASVGVMNTEAFF. The chain joins TRBV12-3 or TRBV12-4 to TRBJ1-1; possible D gene TRBD1, 5 bases. This CDR3 is 13 amino acids long. The V end was cut by 8 bases, the J end by 0 bases, with 10 bases between.

The V gene is TRBV27, the J gene TRBJ2-7, with 11 bases fitting TRBD2. Germline trimming cut 5 bases from V and 6 bases from J; bases unmatched to any gene: 12. Germline V CDR1 and CDR2: MNHEY, SMNVEV (reference sequence). The CDR3 consists of 16 residues. CDR3 nucleotide sequence: TGTGCCAGCAGTCCGGGACTAGCGGTTTACCTAGGCGAGCAGTACTTC. Translation: CASSPGLAVYLGEQYF.

This clone was detected many times. The gene calls are TRBV3-1 (or the pseudogene TRBV3-2) and TRBJ1-1; no definite D call. CDR1 is LGHDT and CDR2 is YNNKEL in the germline V gene (reference sequence). Trimming removed 4 bases from V and 1 base from J, with 4 bases in between. There are 12 residues in the CDR3. The CDR3 DNA reads as TGTGCCAGCAGCCCCCCGAACACTGAAGCTTTCTTT. This codes for CASSPPNTEAFF.

The DNA of the CDR3 is TGTGCCAGCAGCTACAGGGACAATGAGCAGTTCTTC. It yields the protein CASSYRDNEQFF. The genes are TRBV7-9 and TRBJ2-1; D might be TRBD1 (6 bases). V lost 4 bases and J 5 bases, leaving 6 bases between the germline ends. Germline values: CDR1 SEHNR, CDR2 FQNEAQ (reference sequence). The CDR3 contains 12 residues.

The chain recombines TRBV6-6 with TRBJ2-7, with TRBD2 matching 8 bases. The CDR3 is 15 amino acids. V was clipped by 1 base and J by 0 bases; unmatched bases: 2. Germline loops: CDR1 MNHNY, CDR2 SVGAGI (reference sequence). This CDR3 is CASSYLAGPSYEQYF. The CDR3 region has the DNA TGTGCCAGCAGTTACTTAGCGGGACCCTCCTACGAGCAGTACTTC.

The rearrangement joins TRBV6-5 to TRBJ1-5; the match to TRBD1 covers 10 bases. CDR1 MNHEY and CDR2 SVGAGI come from the germline V gene. The V and J ends lost 5 bases and 4 bases, in that order; junction bases with no gene match: 5. This CDR3 is 15 amino acids long. Written as DNA, the CDR3 is TGTGCCAGCAGTCCAGACAGGGGGCGGAATCAGCCCCAGCATTTT. Translated, it gives CASSPDRGRNQPQHF.

The chain employs TRBV10-3 and TRBJ2-7; 7 bases fit TRBD1. Germline values: CDR1 ENHRY, CDR2 SYGVKD. Trimming cost V 6 bases and J 6 bases; bases outside gene matches: 8. The CDR3 sequence is 13 residues long. The CDR3: CAIRGTALGEQYF. In DNA form, the CDR3 reads TGTGCCATCAGGGGGACAGCCCTCGGCGAGCAGTACTTC.

The sample holds a few counts of this clone. V and J are TRBV6-1 and TRBJ1-1, with D unclear. Trimming removed 3 bases from V and 5 bases from J, with 7 bases in between. This CDR3 has 12 residues. Germline values: CDR1 MNHNS, CDR2 SASEGT. CDR3 coding DNA: TGTGCCAGCAGTGACGGAACAACTGAAGCTTTCTTT. It is translated as CASSDGTTEAFF.

The rearrangement links TRBV7-3 to TRBJ2-4, with D maybe TRBD2 (6 bases). The CDR3 is 14 residues long. Germline CDR1 and CDR2: SGHTA and FQGTGA. The germline V and J ends were trimmed by 5 bases and 7 bases, with 15 bases remaining between them. The DNA of the CDR3 is TGTGCCAGCAGCCCCGGGACTTCGTCTAACATTCAGTACTTC. Residues: CASSPGTSSNIQYF. The full variable domain, with the rest looked up from reference TRBV7-3 and TRBJ2-4, is GAGVSQTPSNKVTEKGKYVELRCDPISGHTALYWYRQSLGQGPEFLIYFQGTGAADDSGLPNDRFFAVRPEGSVSTLKIQRTERGDSAVYLCASSPGTSSNIQYFGAGTRLSVL.

The chain recombines TRBV30 with TRBJ2-7; TRBD2 is a possible D gene (5 bases). V dropped 3 bases and J dropped 1 base, with 22 bases sitting between them. This CDR3 contains 17 residues. In germline, CDR1 is GTSNPN, CDR2 SVGIG (reference sequence). The CDR3: CAWREHYTAEESYEQYF. The CDR3 coding sequence is TGTGCCTGGAGGGAACACTACACAGCGGAGGAGTCCTACGAGCAGTACTTC. The variable domain in full, completed from reference TRBV30 and TRBJ2-7, reads SQTIHQWPATLVQPVGSPLSLECTVEGTSNPNLYWYRQAAGRGLQLLFYSVGIGQISSEVPQNLSASRPQDRQFILSSKKLLLSDSGFYLCAWREHYTAEESYEQYFGPGTRLTVT.

The genes are TRBV28 and TRBJ2-2; D is ambiguous. Trimming took off 3 bases at V and 4 bases at J, with 6 bases between the two ends. The CDR3 has 13 amino acids. CDR1 MDHEN and CDR2 SYDVKM come from the germline V gene. The DNA for the CDR3 is TGTGCCAGCAGTTTGGTGGGCACCGGGGAGCTGTTTTTT. It specifies CASSLVGTGELFF.

The rearrangement links TRBV4-3 to TRBJ2-2; D possibly corresponds to TRBD1 (5 bases). The V end was cut by 4 bases, the J end by 0 bases, with 12 bases between. The CDR3 is 16 amino acids. Germline V gene data show CDR1 as LGHNA and CDR2 as YSLEER. This CDR3 is CASSRRQPPNTGELFF. The DNA of the CDR3 is TGCGCCAGCAGCCGACGACAGCCTCCGAACACCGGGGAGCTGTTTTTT.

The genes are TRBV4-1 and TRBJ2-7; tentatively, D is TRBD2 (6 bases). This CDR3 comprises 17 residues. Germline V CDR1 and CDR2: MGHRA, YSYEKL. V lost 0 bases and J 3 bases, leaving 18 bases between the germline ends. CDR3 bases: TGCGCCAGCAGCCAAGAATCTCTGACGGGGGTCTACTACGAGCAGTACTTC. It translates to CASSQESLTGVYYEQYF.

The chain has TRBV27 and TRBJ2-1; maybe TRBD2 (7 bases). Per the germline V gene, CDR1 is MNHEY and CDR2 is SMNVEV (reference sequence). The length of the CDR3 is 15 residues. Trimming shortened V by 2 bases and J by 4 bases, and 12 bases separated the two germline ends. The CDR3 DNA is TGTGCCAGCAGTTTAACGGGGGGCTGGTACAATGAGCAGTTCTTC. This encodes CASSLTGGWYNEQFF.